These 3 T cell receptor beta chains were sequenced from one sample in a study of T cell repertoires in cytomegalovirus infection. TCRdb used MiXCR to reprocess the reads, holding one entry per CDR3 protein. This sample carries about 400,000 distinct CDR3 sequences, around 18% of them seen once, and the ten largest clones take less than 9.5%. Specimen: PBMCs. All receptors derive from a human donor in good health (CMV status not recorded). Some clones in this sample may be carry-over from other donors' samples.

This clonotype was seen only a few times. The gene calls are TRBV9 and TRBJ1-5; D may be TRBD1 (5 bases). CDR3 size: 14 residues. The V end was cut by 2 bases, the J end by 10 bases, with 16 bases between. Germline values: CDR1 SGDLS, CDR2 YYNGEE. The CDR3 sequence is CASSVAPGSVPQHF. The DNA of the CDR3 is TGTGCCAGCAGCGTTGCCCCAGGGTCGGTCCCCCAGCATTTT.

This chain joins TRBV5-6 and TRBJ1-2; perhaps TRBD1 as D (6 bases). Per germline, CDR1 SGHDT and CDR2 YYEEEE. The V gene lost 4 bases and the J gene lost 8 bases, with 18 bases spanning the gap. The CDR3 runs 14 residues. The CDR3 region has the DNA TGTGCCAGCAGCGCAACAGGGTCGTCGTTCGGCTACACCTTC. It is translated as CASSATGSSFGYTF.

This clonotype has more than one count but fewer than ten. The CDR3, as DNA: TGCGCCAGCACCGAGTGGCGGGGGGGCCGCAATGAGCAGTTCTTC. The encoded protein is CASTEWRGGRNEQFF. The chain has TRBV10-2 and TRBJ2-1; 9 bases line up with TRBD2. The CDR3 runs to 15 residues. V lost 7 bases and J lost 6; bases outside the gene matches: 10. In germline, CDR1 is WSHSY, CDR2 SAAADI.